What follows is one TCR beta chain and its context. What it binds is not known. V lost 2 bases, J lost 7 bases, and 21 bases lay in between. CDR3 length equals 16 residues. CDR1 is MNHEY and CDR2 is SMNVEV in the germline V gene (reference sequence). The entry originates in a study of identical twins' blood T cells. Findings and caveats of the study: Top TCRbeta clonotypes were shared more with twin than unrelated donors. Twins shared about as many clonotypes as their cloneset sizes predicted.

Original processing notes: Clonotypes per individual ranged from about 95,000 to nearly 550,000. TCRdb re-analysed the 5' RACE reads in MiXCR, keeping a single row per CDR3 protein. TCRdb assigned the V and J calls; the authors' analysis was not used. The sample consists of around 380,000 distinct CDR3 sequences, about 28% of them appearing once. Reared together, all three twin pairs probably met the same infectious agents and vaccines. The specimen was PBMCs. This TCR derives from a woman aged 18-50 years in good health. J is TRBJ2-7 and V is TRBV27, with D perhaps assigned TRBD1 or TRBD2 (5 bases each). The CDR3 sequence: CASSLGRQGRWGEQYF. The CDR3 nucleotides read TGTGCCAGCAGTTTAGGACGGCAGGGTAGATGGGGGGAGCAGTACTTC.